This T cell receptor beta chain came from a study of shared clonotypes between healthy human individuals (TCRdb year 2020). A note on the overall study: The cohort comprised two women and a few men aged 18 to 49 years. For each donor, CD4 naive and CD4 memory were each given three plates, CD8 naive was given two plates, and CD8 memory was given one plate. Each donor's leukapheresis produced roughly between about 0.85 and 10 billion PBMCs. To increase sequencing depth and limit assay-specific biases, different laboratories used diverse techniques to prepare libraries and sequence TCR repertoires. The study deeply sequenced blood TCR repertoires of about 5 healthy adults to estimate repertoire size and the extent of clonotype sharing between individuals.

Using the deep immunoSEQ assay, multiplex PCR amplified TCR CDR3 regions from genomic DNA. Extracted genomic DNA from each cell subset was distributed evenly across all wells of several immunoSEQ 96-well plates, and each plate was treated as a replicate. For sorted subsets, 200 to 250 ng of genomic DNA, equivalent to some 33,000 T cell genomes, went into each replicate PCR. Purified libraries were measured with a Qubit 3.0 fluorometer, size-checked on a Bioanalyzer 2100, and measured again with the KAPA Library Quantification kit. Every immunoSEQ 96-well plate was sequenced on a separate single-read 150-cycle Illumina NextSeq 550 flow cell. From the authors' description of their analysis: Because the immunoSEQ output included only junctional sequences and no quality scores, the filtering could not be the same as the filtering used for full-length reads. Sequences were annotated with PyIR, a Python wrapper for IgBLAST v1.9, and V/J genes and CDR3 were assigned using IMGT germline references. Reads with weak V/J assignments (E-value above 1e-6), missing CDR3, stop codons, out-of-frame junctions, or ambiguous translated residues were removed. V3J clonotypes were defined as sequences sharing an identical inferred V gene, J gene, and CDR3 amino acid sequence. Percentage overlap between repertoires was calculated by dividing the number of shared unique clonotypes by the size of the smaller repertoire. Richness of each repertoire was evaluated using RTK rarefaction, the Chao1 estimator, and Recon v2.1 estimates of unobserved clonotypes. For all TCRbeta clonotypes obtained by the gDNA method from a few donors, generation probabilities were computed with OLGA. Here the immuneACCESS table is served through TCRdb, limited to in-frame sequences with V and J called. Missing clones are a known gap in these copies; in checked studies unresolved V genes cover under half, and the rest lacks a known reason. The V and J calls and clone size come from that table; D and trimming were worked out from the DNA. Within this sample are 2.3 million or so clones, with 93% of them counted one time only. The biggest ten clones account for under 0.45% of the sample.

As for this clone: The specificity of this receptor is unknown. Per-base qualities were not stored, and no clone one base away is much larger. This specimen includes other DNA sequences encoding the same CDR3.

The CDR3 runs 12 amino acids, cysteine and phenylalanine included. Left in the record is the CDR3 DNA by itself, 36 bases read in frame from the first base. CDR1 LNHDA and CDR2 SQIVND are derived from the germline V gene (reference sequence). At the junction V is shortened by 3 bases and J by 4 bases, with 4 bases in between. Results and caveats for the whole study, not just this receptor: Because the study included a small number of donors, the genetic and exposure-history diversity represented was limited. Larger estimated clonotype richness was generally found for naive subsets than for memory subsets. Only blood was sampled, and tissue TCR repertoires likely differ from those in blood. Across four donors, 4.5% to 6.5% of naive CD4, roughly 3.4% of naive CD8, roughly 2.3% of memory CD4, and under 0.45% of memory CD8 clonotypes were shared. Compared with non-shared clonotypes, the clonotypes found in all four sorted-subset donors had higher generation probabilities. Rarefaction of sorted-subset datasets indicated incomplete sequencing despite the large sequencing depth. Based on pairwise subsampling, the degree of clonotype sharing among donors was expected to be affected by sequencing depth.

Healthy HIV-negative adults with no recently reported acute infections or vaccinations were included as donors. All donors were Caucasian adults living in Nashville, Tennessee, USA. CD4+ T cells were enriched through magnetic negative selection, after which naive cells were positively selected on CD45RA and the remaining negative fraction served as the memory subset. After blood collection by leukapheresis, PBMCs were isolated using Ficoll-Histopaque density gradient centrifugation and then cryopreserved in the vapor phase of liquid nitrogen. Analytical flow cytometry was used to check the purity and quantity of every magnetically sorted T cell population. Genomic DNA was isolated from each sorted fraction and quantified by UV absorbance on a Nanodrop 2000c.

This TCR came from a young man in good health. Some clones in this sample may be carry-over from other donors' samples. The chain is encoded by TRBV19 joined to TRBJ1-3; the D gene cannot be named for sure. The sequenced sample consisted of naive CD4+ T cells from PBMCs. The label giving this sample's cell subset or site can be read as: CD45RA+ positively selected. CDR3 protein: CASSILGNTIYF. The DNA is TGTGCCAGTAGTATTCTCGGAAACACCATATATTTT.